Included here is one T cell receptor (beta chain) sequence, with context. Its specific antigen is unknown. Base qualities are not provided; no much larger clone lies one nucleotide away. Peripheral blood CD8+ and CD4+ T cells from healthy donors, Susac syndrome patients and multiple sclerosis patients were profiled by high-throughput TCR beta sequencing. The Susac syndrome patients fulfilled recently defined diagnostic criteria for either definite or probable disease. Bulk CD8+ and CD4+ T cells were purified magnetically by negative isolation, whereas CD8+ TEMRA cells were enriched by FACS. Blood was collected in EDTA tubes and processed within 24 hours, with PBMCs isolated through density gradient centrifugation. PBMCs intended for TCR sequencing were cryopreserved in liquid nitrogen and were subsequently thawed in a 37 degrees C water bath. The sorted or isolated CD4+, CD8+ and CD8+ TEMRA cells reached a purity of at least 90%.

Trimming at the junction amounts to 5 bases on V and 5 bases on J, and the germline ends lie 13 bases apart. There are 14 amino acids in the CDR3, from cysteine to phenylalanine inclusive. Just the 42-base CDR3 DNA is kept, in frame starting at base 1. This specimen comes from a study of CD8 T cells in Susac syndrome (dated by TCRdb to the late 2010s). Notes on the research overall: Of the Susac syndrome patients who were sequenced, over five had clinically active disease and roughly eight were in clinical remission. At blood withdrawal, Susac syndrome patients were therapy-naive, treated with corticosteroids (with IVIg additionally given to some), or treated with IVIg alone. The study used repertoire sequencing to test whether antigen drove CD8+ T cell activation and differentiation in Susac syndrome. Results the study describes overall, beyond this receptor: The number of individuals in the TCR sequencing and HLA analysis was acknowledged as relatively small. In patients with Susac syndrome, the CD4+ T cell repertoire showed no detectable clonal expansion.

RNA was extracted using the RNeasy kit, and 0.5 to 1 microgram was reverse transcribed with random hexamers. TCR beta CDR3 regions were amplified with the immunoSEQ multiplex PCR assay covering 54 Vbeta and 13 Jbeta segments. PCR amplification bias was corrected by using a synthetic template baseline for primer optimization and computational correction. As for the original processing: Reads were annotated to V, D and J genes per IMGT and analyzed with immunoSEQ Analyzer, keeping only productive sequences. To calculate clonality, Shannon entropy was normalized by log2 of the number of productive unique sequences and then subtracted from one. For each patient and control, public and private clones were evaluated among the 100 most prevalent clones. Clones were defined as Susac-specific if absent from the healthy and MS cohorts, from 1052 published viral clones and from other ImmuneACCESS disease sequences. The raw public reads went through TCRdb reprocessing: fastp at Q25, MiXCR clone calling, in-frame beta chains kept. Here each entry gathers all rows of one CDR3 protein and keeps the most common genes and DNA. The V and J calls were not made by the authors but by TCRdb's processing. The sample table contains about 150,000 distinct CDR3 sequences; only one count was recorded for approximately 95% of them. 0.1% to 0.15% of the sample is taken by the ten largest.

The specimen was CD4+ T cells from PBMCs. The chain links TRBV12-3 or TRBV12-4 with TRBJ1-5; possibly the D gene is TRBD1, per 6 matching bases. The TCR sequence derives from a human donor with Susac syndrome. At the DNA level, the sequence is TGTGCCAGCAGTATACAGGGAATAGATCAGCCCCAGCATTTT. Protein translation: CASSIQGIDQPQHF.